These 10 T cell receptor beta chains were sequenced from one sample in a study of cytomegalovirus exposure and HLA in healthy donors. PCR amplification relied on 60 Vbeta primers (plus 13 Jbeta primers). The protocol was immunoSEQ multiplex PCR, while the TCRdb copy is restricted to in-frame clones and leaves out a portion. Of tens of thousands of clones in the sample, around 75% are singletons; the top ten hold 2% to 2.5%. The sample comprised PBMCs. These TCRs come from a man aged 35-49 years in good health and CMV-seronegative.

The chain combines TRBV7-3 with TRBJ2-1; 7 bases match TRBD1. J lost 15 bases, V lost 0 bases, and 8 bases had no gene match. Germline V lookup: CDR1 SGHTA, CDR2 FQGTGA. The CDR3 runs 13 residues. CDR3 sequence (DNA): TGTGCCAGCAGCTTAACATTGACAGGGCCCGTGTTCTTC. Its translation is CASSLTLTGPVFF.

The V gene is TRBV30, the J gene TRBJ2-1; D gene unclear. Germline V gene data show CDR1 as GTSNPN and CDR2 as SVGIG (reference sequence). This CDR3 is built from 12 residues. V gave up 5 bases and J gave up 3 bases, with 8 bases separating them. CDR3: CAWDFDYNEQFF. The CDR3 nucleotides read TGTGCCTGGGACTTCGACTACAATGAGCAGTTCTTC.

The chain couples TRBV4-2 to TRBJ1-2; D gene ambiguous. Germline V CDR1 and CDR2: LGHNA, YNFKEQ. V was pared by 2 bases and J by 8 bases, with 6 bases between. The CDR3 spans 11 residues. CDR3 residues: CASSQFGGYTF. The CDR3 DNA follows: TGTGCCAGCAGCCAATTTGGCGGCTACACCTTC.

As concerns this clone: A junction boundary mismatches the germline segment, possibly from a read error. The rearrangement links TRBV7-9 to TRBJ1-1; TRBD1 matches at 10 bases. Germline V gene lookup returns CDR1 SEHNR and CDR2 FQNEAQ (reference sequence). The CDR3 is 13 amino acids. The CDR3: CASSSRQGARPAF. The CDR3 nucleotides read TGTGCCAGCAGCTCGCGACAGGGGGCAAGGCCTGCATTT.

This rearrangement joins TRBV7-9 to TRBJ2-5, with 8 positions matching TRBD1. The CDR3 has 12 residues. The V segment lost 11 bases and the J segment 2 bases; nucleotides outside the gene matches: 4. Germline V gene sequence: CDR1 SEHNR, CDR2 FQNEAQ (reference sequence). The CDR3 spells CAGGQAQETQYF. DNA of the CDR3: TGTGCCGGGGGACAGGCACAAGAGACCCAGTACTTC.

This sequence joins TRBV27 and TRBJ2-7; weak D call: TRBD2 (6 bases). Between the trimmed V and J ends, which lost 2 bases and 6 bases, there was a span of 20 bases. The CDR3 covers 16 residues. The germline V gene has CDR1 MNHEY and CDR2 SMNVEV (reference sequence). CDR3 loop: CASSLILRGKTSEQYF. The CDR3 DNA is TGTGCCAGCAGTTTAATTCTTCGCGGGAAGACTTCCGAGCAGTACTTC.

The rearrangement links TRBV13 to TRBJ1-1; 7 positions agree with TRBD1. The J segment lost 1 base and the V segment lost 3 bases, leaving 8 bases of the junction unmatched. The CDR3 has 16 residues. Germline V gives CDR1 PRHDT, CDR2 FYEKMQ (reference sequence). The CDR3 sequence: CASSFTGQGGNTEAFF. The CDR3, as DNA: TGTGCCAGCAGCTTCACTGGGCAGGGGGGGAACACTGAAGCTTTCTTT.

In its sample, this clone was seen once. The V gene is TRBV2, the J gene TRBJ1-1; TRBD1 aligns across 7 bases. J lost 4 bases, V lost 5 bases, and 7 bases had no gene match. The CDR3 has 14 residues. CDR1 is SNHLY and CDR2 is FYNNEI in the germline V gene. The CDR3 sequence: CASSLDRAGTEAFF. The CDR3 DNA follows: TGTGCCAGCAGTCTTGACAGGGCCGGCACTGAAGCTTTCTTT.

The sample holds one count of this clone. The chain recombines TRBV6-5 with TRBJ1-5, with D possibly being TRBD1 (5 bases). The CDR3 contains 15 residues. V was shortened by 8 bases and J by 7 bases, with 21 bases between the two germline ends. Germline values: CDR1 MNHEY, CDR2 SVGAGI. The CDR3 DNA is TGTGCCAGCCGTCCCGGGACTCCATTAAACCAGCCCCAGCATTTT. Its translation is CASRPGTPLNQPQHF.

This chain links TRBV29-1 with TRBJ1-2; TRBD1 matches at 7 bases. V was pared by 5 bases and J by 4 bases, with 10 bases of the junction left unmatched. The V gene's germline CDR1 is SQVTM and CDR2 ANQGSEA. The CDR3 is made up of 14 amino acids. Here the CDR3 DNA reads TGCAGCGTTTTAGACGGGACAGCGTTCTATGGCTACACCTTC. Its protein product is CSVLDGTAFYGYTF.